This record covers a single T cell receptor (beta chain). Antigen unknown. These data are taken from a study of shared clonotypes between healthy human individuals. Study overall: CD4 naive and memory got three plates each, CD8 naive two, CD8 memory one. Study-level points and caveats: Generation probabilities of non-shared clonotypes were lower (relative to those shared by all four donors).

Libraries were prepared by immunoSEQ multiplex PCR; TCRdb keeps only in-frame clonotypes and omits some of them. The sample records 850,000 to 1,100,000 clones, 77% being singletons. Per germline, CDR1 SGHNT and CDR2 YYREEE (reference sequence). The V gene end was trimmed by 3 bases and the J gene end by 6 bases; junction bases not matched to a gene: 8. The CDR3 sequence is 16 residues long. The TCR sequence derives from a man between 18 and 35 years old in good health. Some clones in this sample may be carry-over from other donors' samples. V and J are TRBV5-4 and TRBJ2-1, with 11 bases identical to TRBD1. The sample consisted of memory CD4+ T cells from PBMCs. Subset: CD45RA-negative fraction. The CDR3 DNA follows: TGTGCCAGCAGCTGGGACAGGGGGAACTCGTTCAATGAGCAGTTCTTC. It codes for CASSWDRGNSFNEQFF.